The 32 T cell receptor beta chains below were found in one sample sequenced in a study of blood T cell repertoires in COVID-19. Using immunoSEQ multiplex PCR, the repertoire was profiled, and TCRdb retains in-frame clones only, with some absent. The sample has 200,000 to 250,000 clones, nearly 90% seen once. Sequenced: peripheral blood. The origin of the receptors is a woman in her late teens or twenties who had recovered from COVID-19.

The V and J genes are TRBV3-1 (or the pseudogene TRBV3-2) and TRBJ2-1; the match to TRBD2 covers 9 bases. With V trimmed by 4 bases and J by 7 bases, 5 bases remained unmatched. From germline, CDR1 is LGHDT and CDR2 YNNKEL (reference sequence). CDR3 length: 14 residues. The CDR3 DNA is TGTGCCAGCAGCCTGGGACTAGCCGGTAATGAGCAGTTCTTC. It translates to CASSLGLAGNEQFF.

The chain is built from TRBV4-2 and TRBJ2-7; perhaps TRBD1 as D (5 bases). The CDR3 loop spans 16 amino acids. From germline, CDR1 is LGHNA and CDR2 YNFKEQ. V shed 0 bases and J shed 2 bases, with 14 bases lying between them. The chain's CDR3 is CASSQEYVRGPYEQYF. Written as DNA, the CDR3 is TGTGCCAGCAGCCAAGAATACGTTAGGGGTCCCTACGAGCAGTACTTC.

This chain links TRBV6-6 with TRBJ2-1, with 10 nucleotides matching TRBD1. V trimming: 2 bases; J trimming: 8 bases; junction bases outside the gene matches: 6. The CDR3 is 15 amino acids. Per germline, CDR1 MNHNY and CDR2 SVGAGI (reference sequence). CDR3 amino acids: CASSYGTGDVDEQFF. CDR3 sequence (DNA): TGTGCCAGCAGTTACGGGACAGGGGATGTGGATGAGCAGTTCTTC.

The chain combines TRBV7-9 with TRBJ2-4, with no clear D. V was pared by 5 bases and J by 1 base, with 9 bases between. This CDR3 is 14 amino acids long. Per germline, CDR1 SEHNR and CDR2 FQNEAQ (reference sequence). CDR3 residues: CASSKTGAKNIQYF. As DNA, the CDR3 is TGTGCCAGCAGCAAAACCGGGGCCAAAAACATTCAGTACTTC.

The chain couples TRBV6-5 to TRBJ1-1, with TRBD1 matching over 7 bases. With 3 bases clipped from V and 7 bases from J, the junction kept 5 bases outside the gene matches. Germline V CDR1 and CDR2: MNHEY, SVGAGI. This CDR3 has 13 amino acids. CDR3 bases: TGTGCCAGCAGTTATGGCAGGGGGAATGAAGCTTTCTTT. Translation: CASSYGRGNEAFF.

The V gene is TRBV25-1, the J gene TRBJ2-1; 7 bases are shared with TRBD2. Germline-derived CDR1 and CDR2 are MGHDK and SYGVNS. The CDR3 loop spans 13 amino acids. Unmatched junction bases numbered 3, after V lost 6 bases and J lost 4 bases. The CDR3 reads CASSFSGYNEQFF. The CDR3 nucleotides read TGTGCCAGCAGCTTTAGCGGGTACAATGAGCAGTTCTTC. The complete variable domain, with remaining parts taken from reference TRBV25-1 and TRBJ2-1, reads EADIYQTPRYLVIGTGKKITLECSQTMGHDKMYWYQQDPGMELHLIHYSYGVNSTEKGDLSSESTVSRIRTEHFPLTLESARPSHTSQYLCASSFSGYNEQFFGPGTRLTVL.

V usage is TRBV6-2 or TRBV6-3 and J usage is TRBJ2-1; 11 nucleotides align to TRBD2. The J segment lost 3 bases and the V segment lost 2 bases, leaving 0 bases of the junction unmatched. Germline V gene lookup returns CDR1 MNHEY and CDR2 SVGEGT. The CDR3 covers 15 residues. CDR3 DNA: TGTGCCAGCAGTTACGGGACTAGCGGCTACAATGAGCAGTTCTTC. Protein product: CASSYGTSGYNEQFF.

This chain joins TRBV25-1 and TRBJ2-3; D is undetermined. The CDR3 spans 16 residues. V dropped 0 bases and J dropped 5 bases, with 15 bases sitting between them. Germline V gives CDR1 MGHDK, CDR2 SYGVNS. CDR3 in DNA: TGTGCCAGCAGTGAATATGACATCAAAGGTGGAGATACGCAGTATTTT. Translation gives CASSEYDIKGGDTQYF.

Details on this clone: Sequence at one end of the junction differs from germline and may be a read error. This chain links TRBV6-5 with TRBJ2-7; TRBD2 matches at 10 bases. Per the germline V gene, CDR1 is MNHEY and CDR2 is SVGAGI. The CDR3 has 15 amino acids. CDR3 bases: TGTGCCAGCACTAGCGGGAGAGTCCTCTCCGACGAGCAGTACTTC. Translated: CASTSGRVLSDEQYF.

The V call is TRBV7-9, the J call TRBJ2-7, with D perhaps matching TRBD2 (6 bases). The length of the CDR3 is 16 residues. Deletions cut 8 bases from V and 7 bases from J, with 27 bases between. Germline CDR1 and CDR2: SEHNR and FQNEAQ (reference sequence). CDR3 sequence (DNA): TGTGCCAGCGGCATCCGTCGGGGTAAGGGCCGGGGGGAGCAGTACTTC. Its translation is CASGIRRGKGRGEQYF. Together with reference TRBV7-9 and TRBJ2-7, the CDR3 gives the full variable domain: DTGVSQNPRHKITKRGQNVTFRCDPISEHNRLYWYRQTLGQGPEFLTYFQNEAQLEKSRLLSDRFSAERPKGSFSTLEIQRTEQGDSAMYLCASGIRRGKGRGEQYFGPGTRLTVT.

This clone was detected once. This rearrangement joins TRBV5-4 to TRBJ2-5; 7 bases are shared with TRBD1. The CDR3 totals 13 residues. V lost 5 bases, J lost 3 bases, and 4 bases stayed unmatched. Germline V gene lookup returns CDR1 SGHNT and CDR2 YYREEE (reference sequence). CDR3 nucleotide sequence: TGTGCCAGCAGGGGACAGTCGGAAGAGACCCAGTACTTC. It codes for CASRGQSEETQYF.

This clone was seen a single time. The chain combines TRBV6-6 with TRBJ2-3; 9 bases are a match to TRBD2. Germline-derived CDR1 and CDR2 are MNHNY and SVGAGI (reference sequence). The CDR3 extends over 16 amino acids. The trim removed 4 bases at V and 5 bases at J, leaving 10 bases unmatched. The CDR3 spells CASSSSGGRAGDTQYF. Here the CDR3 DNA reads TGTGCCAGCAGTTCGTCCGGCGGGAGGGCCGGAGATACGCAGTATTTT.

This clone showed up just a few times. The genes are TRBV7-3 and TRBJ1-3, with D unresolved. Germline loops: CDR1 SGHTA, CDR2 FQGTGA. V shed 0 bases and J shed 2 bases, with 11 bases lying between them. The CDR3 is made up of 16 amino acids. The CDR3 is CASSLTPAGTGNTIYF. DNA for the CDR3: TGTGCCAGCAGCTTAACCCCGGCGGGAACTGGAAACACCATATATTTT.

This chain connects TRBV14 to TRBJ2-1; D uncertain. V gave up 3 bases and J gave up 8 bases, with 8 bases separating them. Germline lookup yields CDR1 SGHDN and CDR2 FVKESK. The CDR3 sequence is 12 residues long. In DNA, the CDR3 is TGTGCCAGCAGCCACGCGGTCGATGAGCAGTTCTTC. Translated: CASSHAVDEQFF.

The rearrangement joins TRBV12-3 or TRBV12-4 to TRBJ1-2; D ambiguous. V dropped 4 bases and J dropped 4 bases, with 7 bases sitting between them. The CDR3 contains 12 residues. The CDR3 bases are TGTGCCAGCAGTTCCTCCCCCTATGGCTACACCTTC. Its translation: CASSSSPYGYTF.

V is TRBV7-9 and J is TRBJ1-1, with 7 bases matching TRBD1. CDR1 and CDR2 (germline): SEHNR, FQNEAQ (reference sequence). There are 11 residues in the CDR3. V shed 5 bases, J shed 11 bases, and the junction held 5 bases outside the gene matches. The CDR3 DNA sequence: TGTGCCAGCAGCCCTGACAGGGATGCTTTCTTT. The encoded protein is CASSPDRDAFF.

The chain has TRBV4-2 and TRBJ2-1, with TRBD2 matching 7 bases. The CDR3 has 15 residues. The ends lost 1 base at V and 8 bases at J; junction bases unmatched: 8. Germline V gene data show CDR1 as LGHNA and CDR2 as YNFKEQ. DNA for the CDR3: TGTGCCAGCAGCCAAGGGACTAGTATGAGCCATGAGCAGTTCTTC. Translated: CASSQGTSMSHEQFF.

V is TRBV29-1 and J is TRBJ2-3, with 10 bases aligning to TRBD2. In germline, CDR1 is SQVTM, CDR2 ANQGSEA. V lost 0 bases to trimming and J lost 5 bases; unmatched junction nucleotides: 8. The CDR3 consists of 16 residues. In DNA, the CDR3 is TGCAGCGTTGAAGAGTCAGCGGGAGGGCCGGAAGATACGCAGTATTTT. Protein product: CSVEESAGGPEDTQYF.

V is TRBV30 and J is TRBJ1-1, with TRBD1 matching 8 bases. This CDR3 comprises 14 residues. Per the germline V gene, CDR1 is GTSNPN and CDR2 is SVGIG (reference sequence). V shed 3 bases and J 1 base; nucleotides not matched to a gene: 4. The CDR3 bases are TGTGCCTGGAGGGAGGGACAGGCGAACACTGAAGCTTTCTTT. It yields the protein CAWREGQANTEAFF. Full variable domain (remainder filled in from reference TRBV30 and TRBJ1-1): SQTIHQWPATLVQPVGSPLSLECTVEGTSNPNLYWYRQAAGRGLQLLFYSVGIGQISSEVPQNLSASRPQDRQFILSSKKLLLSDSGFYLCAWREGQANTEAFFGQGTRLTVV.

The J gene is TRBJ1-2, the V gene TRBV6-5; D ambiguous. The ends were cut back, 5 bases at V and 7 bases at J, with 20 bases in the middle. Per the germline V gene, CDR1 is MNHEY and CDR2 is SVGAGI. The CDR3 runs 15 residues. CDR3 loop: CASSTTRLILRGYTF. The CDR3 DNA reads TGTGCCAGCAGTACTACAAGGTTGATTCTCCGTGGCTACACCTTC.

This chain uses TRBV28 with TRBJ2-7; maybe TRBD2 (5 bases). Germline values: CDR1 MDHEN, CDR2 SYDVKM. The germline V and J ends were trimmed by 4 bases and 0 bases, with 19 bases remaining between them. CDR3 size: 17 residues. This CDR3 reads CASSSPSLAPNSYEQYF. The CDR3, as DNA: TGTGCCAGCAGTTCCCCCAGCCTAGCCCCGAACTCCTACGAGCAGTACTTC.

The chain is built from TRBV11-2 and TRBJ2-1, with 12 bases fitting TRBD2. Trimming took 5 bases from V and 7 from J; bases not matched to a gene: 9. The germline gives CDR1 SGHAT, CDR2 FQNNGV. The CDR3 loop spans 16 amino acids. CDR3 coding DNA: TGTGCCAGCAGCCGAATCTGGACTAGCGGGAAGAATGAGCAGTTCTTC. Translating gives CASSRIWTSGKNEQFF.

The rearrangement uses TRBV2 and TRBJ2-1; D remains ambiguous. Germline V gene lookup returns CDR1 SNHLY and CDR2 FYNNEI. This CDR3 contains 13 residues. Trimming took 3 bases from V and 12 from J, leaving 15 bases between them. CDR3 nucleotides: TGTGCCAGCAGTGATCGCCCCAGTCAGGCGCAGTTCTTC. It translates to CASSDRPSQAQFF.

This clone appeared a single time. The chain couples TRBV5-1 to TRBJ1-1; 8 bases map to TRBD1. With V trimmed by 4 bases and J by 5 bases, 7 bases remained unmatched. The germline gives CDR1 SGHRS, CDR2 YFSETQ. The CDR3 spans 14 residues. The CDR3 loop reads CASSLGQGRTEAFF. For the CDR3, the DNA is TGCGCCAGCAGCCTCGGACAGGGAAGAACTGAAGCTTTCTTT.

A single count supports this clone. The chain links TRBV5-4 to TRBJ1-6, with 7 nucleotides matching TRBD1. Germline assignment: CDR1 SGHNT and CDR2 YYREEE (reference sequence). The CDR3 has 14 amino acids. V lost 4 bases, J lost 10 bases, and 8 bases stayed unmatched. This CDR3 reads CASSVQGVDSPLHF. CDR3 DNA sequence: TGTGCCAGCAGCGTGCAGGGGGTGGACTCACCCCTCCACTTT. Full variable domain (missing parts from reference TRBV5-4 and TRBJ1-6): ETGVTQSPTHLIKTRGQQVTLRCSSQSGHNTVSWYQQALGQGPQFIFQYYREEENGRGNFPPRFSGLQFPNYSSELNVNALELDDSALYLCASSVQGVDSPLHFGNGTRLTVT.

The rearrangement links TRBV27 to TRBJ1-4; a weak D match, TRBD1 (5 bases). Germline V gene data show CDR1 as MNHEY and CDR2 as SMNVEV (reference sequence). The V and J ends lost 6 bases and 6 bases respectively, with 17 bases between them. The CDR3 has 15 amino acids. CDR3 sequence reads: CASRATWRGDEKLFF. In nucleotides, the CDR3 is TGTGCCAGCAGAGCAACTTGGAGGGGAGATGAAAAACTGTTTTTT.

The gene calls are TRBV5-4 and TRBJ1-1, with 9 bases aligning to TRBD1. The V gene's germline CDR1 is SGHNT and CDR2 YYREEE (reference sequence). The ends lost 2 bases at V and 0 bases at J; junction bases unmatched: 8. This CDR3 spans 17 amino acids. The CDR3 protein is CASSFPQGAPMNTEAFF. The CDR3 nucleotides read TGTGCCAGCAGCTTCCCACAGGGGGCCCCAATGAACACTGAAGCTTTCTTT.

This chain connects TRBV9 to TRBJ2-1, with 10 bases aligning to TRBD2. Germline trimming cut 4 bases from V and 2 bases from J; bases unmatched to any gene: 6. The CDR3 is 16 amino acids. From germline, CDR1 is SGDLS and CDR2 YYNGEE. CDR3 DNA: TGTGCCAGCAGCCCAATACTAGCGGGGACCTACAATGAGCAGTTCTTC. It specifies CASSPILAGTYNEQFF. Full variable domain (rest looked up from reference TRBV9 and TRBJ2-1): DSGVTQTPKHLITATGQRVTLRCSPRSGDLSVYWYQQSLDQGLQFLIQYYNGEERAKGNILERFSAQQFPDLHSELNLSSLELGDSALYFCASSPILAGTYNEQFFGPGTRLTVL.

A note on this clone: The same CDR3 is also encoded by other DNA sequences in this sample. V is TRBV13 and J is TRBJ2-7; a weak D match, TRBD1 (6 bases). Trimming took off 1 base at V and 0 bases at J, with 10 bases between the two ends. Germline loops: CDR1 PRHDT, CDR2 FYEKMQ (reference sequence). CDR3 size: 15 residues. This chain's CDR3 is CASSLVAGASYEQYF. As DNA, the CDR3 is TGTGCCAGCAGCTTAGTGGCAGGGGCCTCCTACGAGCAGTACTTC. The full variable domain, with the rest looked up from reference TRBV13 and TRBJ2-7, is AAGVIQSPRHLIKEKRETATLKCYPIPRHDTVYWYQQGPGQDPQFLISFYEKMQSDKGSIPDRFSAQQFSDYHSELNMSSLELGDSALYFCASSLVAGASYEQYFGPGTRLTVT.

The V call is TRBV20-1, the J call TRBJ1-1; D perhaps matches TRBD1 (6 bases). Germline V CDR1 and CDR2: DFQATT, SNEGSKA (reference sequence). Between the trimmed V and J ends, which lost 3 bases and 2 bases, there was a span of 10 bases. The CDR3 extends over 13 amino acids. CDR3 coding DNA: TGCAGTGCTAGTAGACAGGATAACACTGAAGCTTTCTTT. Encoded protein: CSASRQDNTEAFF.

The chain joins TRBV4-3 to TRBJ1-2, with 9 positions matching TRBD1. V was clipped by 0 bases and J by 4 bases; unmatched bases: 6. The CDR3 is made up of 16 amino acids. From germline, CDR1 is LGHNA and CDR2 YSLEER. The CDR3 is CASSQDFKTGGYGYTF. The CDR3 bases are TGCGCCAGCAGCCAAGATTTTAAGACAGGGGGCTATGGCTACACCTTC.

This clone was recorded once. The V call is TRBV5-1, the J call TRBJ2-1; 8 positions match TRBD2. Germline loops: CDR1 SGHRS, CDR2 YFSETQ. This CDR3 is 15 amino acids long. Trimming took 0 bases from V and 5 from J; bases not matched to a gene: 4. The DNA of the CDR3 is TGCGCCAGCAGCTTGGCTACTAGCGGAGACAATGAGCAGTTCTTC. Translated: CASSLATSGDNEQFF.